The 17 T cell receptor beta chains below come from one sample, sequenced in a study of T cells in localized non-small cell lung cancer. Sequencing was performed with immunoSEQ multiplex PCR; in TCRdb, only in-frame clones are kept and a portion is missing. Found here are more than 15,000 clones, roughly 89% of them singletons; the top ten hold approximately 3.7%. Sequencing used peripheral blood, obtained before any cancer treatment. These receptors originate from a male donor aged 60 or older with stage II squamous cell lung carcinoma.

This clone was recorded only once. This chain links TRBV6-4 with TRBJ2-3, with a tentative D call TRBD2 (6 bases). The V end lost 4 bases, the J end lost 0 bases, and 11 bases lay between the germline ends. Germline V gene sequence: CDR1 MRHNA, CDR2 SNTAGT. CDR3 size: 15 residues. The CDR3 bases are TGTGCCAGCAGTGCTTTTGGGGGGAGCACAGATACGCAGTATTTT. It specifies CASSAFGGSTDTQYF.

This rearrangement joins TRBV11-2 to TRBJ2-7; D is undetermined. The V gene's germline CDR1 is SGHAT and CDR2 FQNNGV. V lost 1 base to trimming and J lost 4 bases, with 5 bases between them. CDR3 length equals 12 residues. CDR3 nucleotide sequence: TGTGCCAGCAGCTTAGTACCTTACGAGCAGTACTTC. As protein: CASSLVPYEQYF.

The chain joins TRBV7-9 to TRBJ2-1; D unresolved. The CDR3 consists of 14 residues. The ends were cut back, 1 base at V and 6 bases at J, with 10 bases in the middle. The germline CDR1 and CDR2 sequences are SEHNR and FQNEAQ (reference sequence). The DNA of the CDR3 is TGTGCCAGCAGCTTAGACCCGGATGTCAATGAGCAGTTCTTC. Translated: CASSLDPDVNEQFF.

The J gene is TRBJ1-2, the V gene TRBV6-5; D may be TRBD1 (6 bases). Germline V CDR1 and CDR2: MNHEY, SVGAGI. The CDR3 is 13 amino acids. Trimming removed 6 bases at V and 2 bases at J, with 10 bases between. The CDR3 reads CASRLGQNYGYTF. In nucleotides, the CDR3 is TGTGCCAGCAGGCTTGGACAGAACTATGGCTACACCTTC.

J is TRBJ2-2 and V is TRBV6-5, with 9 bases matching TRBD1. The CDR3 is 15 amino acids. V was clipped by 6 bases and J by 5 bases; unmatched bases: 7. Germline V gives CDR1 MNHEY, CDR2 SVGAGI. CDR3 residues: CASRRGQGGTGELFF. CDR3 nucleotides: TGTGCCAGCAGACGGGGACAGGGAGGGACCGGGGAGCTGTTTTTT.

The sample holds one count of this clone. The DNA for the CDR3 is TGCGCCAGCAGTCAGGGACTTCGGACAGGATACTACAATGAGCAGTTCTTC. Amino acid sequence: CASSQGLRTGYYNEQFF. V is TRBV23-1 and J is TRBJ2-1; tentative D call: TRBD1 (7 bases). TRBV23-1 is labeled an ORF, and its function is uncertain. This CDR3 comprises 17 residues. V lost 3 bases and J 3 bases, leaving 18 bases between the germline ends.

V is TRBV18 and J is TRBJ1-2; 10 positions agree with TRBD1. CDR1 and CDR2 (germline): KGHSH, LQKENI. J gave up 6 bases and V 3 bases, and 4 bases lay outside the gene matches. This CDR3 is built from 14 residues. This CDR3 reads CASSPGQGMHGYTF. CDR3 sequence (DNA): TGTGCCAGCTCACCGGGACAGGGGATGCATGGCTACACCTTC.

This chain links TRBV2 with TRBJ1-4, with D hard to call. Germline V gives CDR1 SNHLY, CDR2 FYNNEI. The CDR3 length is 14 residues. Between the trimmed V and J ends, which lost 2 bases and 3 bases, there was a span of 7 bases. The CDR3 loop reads CASSESVSNEKLFF. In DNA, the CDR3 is TGTGCCAGCAGTGAAAGTGTCTCTAATGAAAAACTGTTTTTT.

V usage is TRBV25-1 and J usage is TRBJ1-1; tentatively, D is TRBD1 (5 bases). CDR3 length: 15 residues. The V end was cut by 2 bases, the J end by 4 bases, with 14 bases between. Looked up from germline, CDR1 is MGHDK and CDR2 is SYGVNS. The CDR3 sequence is CASSEGAGWTTEAFF. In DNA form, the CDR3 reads TGTGCCAGCAGTGAAGGGGCGGGTTGGACCACTGAAGCTTTCTTT.

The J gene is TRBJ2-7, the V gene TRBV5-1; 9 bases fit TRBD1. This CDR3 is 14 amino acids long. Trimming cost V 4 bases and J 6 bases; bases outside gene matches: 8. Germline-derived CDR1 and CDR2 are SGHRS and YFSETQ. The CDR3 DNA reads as TGCGCCAGCAGCCTCCGGGACAGGGATAGCGAGCAGTACTTC. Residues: CASSLRDRDSEQYF.

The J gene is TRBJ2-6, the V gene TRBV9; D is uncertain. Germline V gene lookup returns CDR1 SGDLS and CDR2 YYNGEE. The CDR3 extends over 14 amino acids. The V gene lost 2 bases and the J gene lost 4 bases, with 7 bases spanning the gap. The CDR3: CASSVSEGANVLTF. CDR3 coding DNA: TGTGCCAGCAGCGTTTCCGAGGGGGCCAACGTCCTGACTTTC.

The CDR3 DNA is TGTGCCAGCAGCTCTCTCGGGACTAGCGGGAGCTCCTACAATGAGCAGTTCTTC. As protein: CASSSLGTSGSSYNEQFF. The chain has TRBV4-2 and TRBJ2-1; the match to TRBD2 covers 14 bases. Trimming cost V 5 bases and J 0 bases; bases outside gene matches: 6. The CDR3 extends over 18 amino acids. Germline CDR1 LGHNA, CDR2 YNFKEQ.

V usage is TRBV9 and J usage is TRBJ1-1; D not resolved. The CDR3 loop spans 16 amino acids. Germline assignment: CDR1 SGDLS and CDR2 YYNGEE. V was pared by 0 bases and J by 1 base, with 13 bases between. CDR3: CASSVGKGKKNTEAFF. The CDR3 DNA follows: TGTGCCAGCAGCGTAGGAAAGGGAAAAAAGAACACTGAAGCTTTCTTT.

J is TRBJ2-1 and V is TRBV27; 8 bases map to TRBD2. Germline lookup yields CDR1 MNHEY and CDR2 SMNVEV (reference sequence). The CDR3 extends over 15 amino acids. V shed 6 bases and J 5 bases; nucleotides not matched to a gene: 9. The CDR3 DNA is TGTGCCAGCAGGGGGGATCGCGGGAGGAACAATGAGCAGTTCTTC. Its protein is CASRGDRGRNNEQFF.

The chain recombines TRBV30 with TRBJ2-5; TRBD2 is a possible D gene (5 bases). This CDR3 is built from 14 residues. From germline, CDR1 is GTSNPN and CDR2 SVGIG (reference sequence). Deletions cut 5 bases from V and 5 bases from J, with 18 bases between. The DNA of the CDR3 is TGTGCCTGGGCCTCCGGGGTTGGCGGCGAGACCCAGTACTTC. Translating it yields CAWASGVGGETQYF.

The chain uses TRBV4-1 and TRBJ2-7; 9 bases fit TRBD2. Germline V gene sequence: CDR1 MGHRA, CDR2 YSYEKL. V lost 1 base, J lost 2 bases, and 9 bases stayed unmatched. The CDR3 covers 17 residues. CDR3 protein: CASSQAPSAGGPYEQYF. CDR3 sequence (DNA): TGCGCCAGCAGCCAAGCCCCTTCTGCGGGAGGGCCCTACGAGCAGTACTTC.

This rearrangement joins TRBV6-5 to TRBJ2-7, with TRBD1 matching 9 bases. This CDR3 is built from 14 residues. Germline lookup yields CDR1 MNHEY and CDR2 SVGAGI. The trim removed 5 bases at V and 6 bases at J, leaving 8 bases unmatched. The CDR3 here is CASSPGTGNTEQYF. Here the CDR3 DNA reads TGTGCCAGCAGTCCCGGGACAGGGAACACCGAGCAGTACTTC.